Below, 27 T cell receptor beta chains from the same sample are listed, as sequenced in a study of blood T cell repertoires in COVID-19. Using immunoSEQ multiplex PCR, the repertoire was profiled, and TCRdb retains in-frame clones only, with some absent. This sample yields 200,000 or so clones, of which roughly four fifths are seen a single time; 6.9% belongs to the top ten. Sample: peripheral blood. The receptor set was obtained from a human donor with acute or convalescent COVID-19. The donor label of this sample is uncertain.

This clone was seen only once. The chain combines TRBV5-1 with TRBJ2-1; 13 nucleotides align to TRBD2. The CDR3 length is 16 residues. Germline values: CDR1 SGHRS, CDR2 YFSETQ. Losses at the gene ends were 5 bases for V and 10 bases for J; bases not matched to a gene: 12. CDR3 protein: CASRTPGLAGPAEQFF. Here the CDR3 DNA reads TGCGCCAGCAGAACCCCGGGACTAGCGGGACCCGCGGAGCAGTTCTTC.

This clone was detected only once. The chain joins TRBV4-1 to TRBJ1-2; D ambiguous. Trimming stripped 3 bases from V and 0 bases from J, with 11 bases between. CDR1 is MGHRA, CDR2 YSYEKL, per germline. This CDR3 is built from 15 residues. CDR3 sequence: CASSHPVRANYGYTF. In nucleotides, the CDR3 is TGCGCCAGCAGCCACCCGGTCCGCGCTAACTATGGCTACACCTTC.

This sequence joins TRBV5-1 and TRBJ2-7, with 9 bases lining up with TRBD1. CDR3 length equals 13 residues. Trimming cost V 3 bases and J 9 bases; bases outside gene matches: 7. The V gene's germline CDR1 is SGHRS and CDR2 YFSETQ. CDR3 residues: CASSYGQGIRQYF. CDR3 DNA: TGCGCCAGCAGCTATGGACAGGGGATTCGGCAGTACTTC.

This sequence joins TRBV10-1 and TRBJ2-1, with TRBD2 matching over 14 bases. There are 16 residues in the CDR3. Germline V gene data show CDR1 as WNHNN and CDR2 as SYGVQD (reference sequence). Unmatched junction bases numbered 6, after V lost 4 bases and J lost 7 bases. CDR3 loop: CASSGPGLAGANEQFF. CDR3 bases: TGCGCCAGCAGTGGCCCGGGACTAGCGGGAGCGAATGAGCAGTTCTTC.

The chain uses TRBV5-1 and TRBJ2-3, with D unclear. Germline CDR1 SGHRS, CDR2 YFSETQ. V lost 3 bases to trimming and J lost 0 bases, with 14 bases between them. This CDR3 has 16 amino acids. The CDR3: CASSSSSSPSTDTQYF. CDR3 coding DNA: TGCGCCAGCAGCTCCTCTAGTTCACCTAGCACAGATACGCAGTATTTT.

J is TRBJ1-5 and V is TRBV19; D is possibly TRBD1 (5 bases). Germline V gives CDR1 LNHDA, CDR2 SQIVND (reference sequence). The V gene lost 1 base and the J gene lost 0 bases, with 7 bases spanning the gap. CDR3 length equals 15 residues. In DNA form, the CDR3 reads TGTGCCAGTAGTATAGGACAGAATAGCAATCAGCCCCAGCATTTT. Protein: CASSIGQNSNQPQHF.

The chain recombines TRBV7-2 with TRBJ2-1; TRBD1 aligns across 7 bases. Germline lookup yields CDR1 SGHTA and CDR2 FQGNSA. The CDR3 has 15 residues. V lost 5 bases, J lost 2 bases, and 6 bases stayed unmatched. The CDR3 reads CASSPRQGPYNEQFF. DNA for the CDR3: TGTGCCAGCAGCCCCCGACAGGGACCCTACAATGAGCAGTTCTTC.

The V call is TRBV6-6, the J call TRBJ2-1; TRBD1 matches 10 bases. Germline V gives CDR1 MNHNY, CDR2 SVGAGI (reference sequence). V shed 5 bases, J shed 5 bases, and the junction held 9 bases outside the gene matches. This CDR3 region has 16 residues. This CDR3 reads CASSPHRDRGDNEQFF. For the CDR3, the DNA is TGTGCCAGCAGTCCTCACCGGGACAGGGGAGACAATGAGCAGTTCTTC.

The genes are TRBV6-1 and TRBJ2-7; 9 bases fit TRBD2. Losses at the gene ends were 3 bases for V and 2 bases for J; bases not matched to a gene: 8. The length of the CDR3 is 16 residues. Germline V lookup: CDR1 MNHNS, CDR2 SASEGT. The DNA of the CDR3 is TGTGCCAGCAGTGAGAGGGTAGCGGGAGCTCCCTACGAGCAGTACTTC. Protein sequence: CASSERVAGAPYEQYF.

This clone was counted a single time. The gene calls are TRBV10-3 and TRBJ2-7; 7 bases match TRBD1. J was trimmed by 8 bases and V by 7 bases; bases with no gene match: 14. The CDR3 consists of 14 residues. From germline, CDR1 is ENHRY and CDR2 SYGVKD. CDR3 in amino acids: CAIKTLDRAGQQYF. The CDR3 region has the DNA TGTGCCATCAAGACACTCGACAGGGCCGGGCAGCAGTACTTC.

This chain uses TRBV6-5 with TRBJ1-3; D gene ambiguous. This CDR3 has 15 amino acids. CDR1 and CDR2 (germline): MNHEY, SVGAGI. The V end was cut by 2 bases, the J end by 0 bases, with 8 bases between. The CDR3 is CASSYGRRSGNTIYF. CDR3 bases: TGTGCCAGCAGTTACGGGCGTCGCTCTGGAAACACCATATATTTT.

V is TRBV4-1 and J is TRBJ1-1, with a weak D call TRBD1 (5 bases). V gave up 0 bases and J gave up 0 bases, with 11 bases separating them. Germline V CDR1 and CDR2: MGHRA, YSYEKL. CDR3 length: 16 amino acids. Written as DNA, the CDR3 is TGCGCCAGCAGCCAAGATTGGACAAGGATGAACACTGAAGCTTTCTTT. Protein: CASSQDWTRMNTEAFF.

This rearrangement joins TRBV30 to TRBJ2-1, with D perhaps TRBD2 (6 bases). Trimming left V 2 bases short and J 10 bases short, with 18 bases between. Germline-derived CDR1 and CDR2 are GTSNPN and SVGIG (reference sequence). The CDR3 consists of 14 residues. CDR3 nucleotides: TGTGCCTGGAGTTGGGGTAGCGGTTTAGAGGAGCAGTTCTTC. Translating it yields CAWSWGSGLEEQFF. Combining the CDR3 with reference TRBV30 and TRBJ2-1 gives the whole variable domain SQTIHQWPATLVQPVGSPLSLECTVEGTSNPNLYWYRQAAGRGLQLLFYSVGIGQISSEVPQNLSASRPQDRQFILSSKKLLLSDSGFYLCAWSWGSGLEEQFFGPGTRLTVL.

The CDR3 sequence is CASSLARETYGYTF. The CDR3 bases are TGTGCCAGCAGCTTGGCCAGGGAAACCTATGGCTACACCTTC. The gene calls are TRBV5-4 and TRBJ1-2, with TRBD1 as a possible D gene (5 bases). The CDR3 spans 14 residues. V was pared by 0 bases and J by 4 bases, with 10 bases between. Germline values: CDR1 SGHNT, CDR2 YYREEE (reference sequence).

The chain has TRBV24-1 and TRBJ1-5, with D maybe TRBD1 (5 bases). From germline, CDR1 is KGHDR and CDR2 SFDVKD. V was cut by 6 bases and J by 1 base, with 12 bases left in between. The CDR3 totals 15 residues. CDR3 DNA sequence: TGTGCCACCAGTCCAACAGGAGGGAGCAATCAGCCCCAGCATTTT. It yields the protein CATSPTGGSNQPQHF.

V gene TRBV6-2 or TRBV6-3 combines with J gene TRBJ2-2; D gene ambiguous. Trimming removed 0 bases at V and 5 bases at J, with 7 bases between. The CDR3 runs to 14 residues. Germline CDR1 MNHEY, CDR2 SVGEGT. In DNA, the CDR3 is TGTGCCAGCAGTTACTCTTCGGTGACCGGGGAGCTGTTTTTT. Translated: CASSYSSVTGELFF.

The chain combines TRBV7-3 with TRBJ2-1, with 10 nucleotides matching TRBD1. CDR1 and CDR2 (germline): SGHTA, FQGTGA. The CDR3 extends over 15 amino acids. Trimming cost V 5 bases and J 8 bases; bases outside gene matches: 9. CDR3 region: CASSQRDRGLDEQFF. The CDR3 region has the DNA TGTGCCAGCAGCCAGAGGGACAGGGGCTTAGATGAGCAGTTCTTC.

The chain uses TRBV6-5 and TRBJ2-7; 8 bases line up with TRBD1. CDR1 is MNHEY, CDR2 SVGAGI, per germline. The length of the CDR3 is 14 residues. J was trimmed by 0 bases and V by 6 bases; bases with no gene match: 4. The chain's CDR3 is CASSRTGSSYEQYF. In DNA, the CDR3 is TGTGCCAGCAGCCGGACAGGGTCCTCCTACGAGCAGTACTTC.

About this clone itself: A read error may produce the germline difference seen at one junction end. The chain has TRBV12-3 or TRBV12-4 and TRBJ1-5; 8 positions match TRBD1. The CDR3 length is 13 residues. DNA for the CDR3: TGTGCCAGCCAGGGACAGGCCAATCCGCCCCAGCATTTT. This codes for CASQGQANPPQHF.

The rearrangement uses TRBV19 and TRBJ2-7; perhaps TRBD2 as D (6 bases). Trimming stripped 10 bases from V and 3 bases from J, with 16 bases between. The CDR3 has 13 amino acids. Germline CDR1 and CDR2: LNHDA and SQIVND (reference sequence). This CDR3 reads CATGGSARYEQYF. DNA for the CDR3: TGTGCCACCGGGGGATCGGCGCGCTACGAGCAGTACTTC.

The J gene is TRBJ1-2, the V gene TRBV5-1; TRBD1 aligns across 7 bases. The length of the CDR3 is 13 residues. Germline assignment: CDR1 SGHRS and CDR2 YFSETQ. V shed 0 bases, J shed 8 bases, and the junction held 4 bases outside the gene matches. CDR3 amino acids: CASSLEGARGYTF. The CDR3 DNA sequence: TGCGCCAGCAGCTTGGAGGGGGCCAGAGGCTACACCTTC. Using reference TRBV5-1 and TRBJ1-2 for the parts outside the CDR3, the full variable domain is KAGVTQTPRYLIKTRGQQVTLSCSPISGHRSVSWYQQTPGQGLQFLFEYFSETQRNKGNFPGRFSGRQFSNSRSEMNVSTLELGDSALYLCASSLEGARGYTFGSGTRLTVV.

V gene TRBV7-8 combines with J gene TRBJ2-1; 9 bases fit TRBD2. The CDR3 is made up of 17 amino acids. CDR1 is SGHVS, CDR2 FQNEAQ, per germline. Trimming cost V 5 bases and J 7 bases; bases outside gene matches: 15. In DNA form, the CDR3 reads TGTGCCAGCAGCGCCGTAGTATCGGCGGGAGGGAGGAATGAGCAGTTCTTC. Translating it yields CASSAVVSAGGRNEQFF.

The rearrangement links TRBV19 to TRBJ1-6; a possible D gene is TRBD1 (6 bases). This CDR3 spans 15 amino acids. V lost 6 bases and J 5 bases, leaving 14 bases between the germline ends. The germline V gene has CDR1 LNHDA and CDR2 SQIVND (reference sequence). The CDR3 region is CASSKRTANNSPLHF. In DNA form, the CDR3 reads TGTGCCAGTAGCAAGAGGACAGCCAATAATTCACCCCTCCACTTT.

The chain joins TRBV5-1 to TRBJ2-7; D is perhaps TRBD2 (5 bases). The CDR3 is 13 residues long. Deletions cut 2 bases from V and 5 bases from J, with 11 bases between. Looked up from germline, CDR1 is SGHRS and CDR2 is YFSETQ. For the CDR3, the DNA is TGCGCCAGCAGCTTCCTCGAGGAGGACGAGCAGTACTTC. Translation: CASSFLEEDEQYF.

This chain joins TRBV5-4 and TRBJ2-7; 7 bases fit TRBD1. The germline gives CDR1 SGHNT, CDR2 YYREEE (reference sequence). The CDR3 extends over 15 amino acids. The junction had 10 bases not matched to a gene; V was cut back by 3 bases and J by 4 bases. The CDR3 loop reads CASSSAGTARYEQYF. CDR3 coding DNA: TGTGCCAGCAGCTCGGCTGGGACAGCGAGATACGAGCAGTACTTC.

The chain is built from TRBV5-1 and TRBJ1-5; D is ambiguous. V gave up 0 bases and J gave up 3 bases, with 7 bases separating them. The CDR3 sequence is 14 residues long. CDR1 and CDR2 from the germline V gene are SGHRS and YFSETQ. CDR3 DNA sequence: TGCGCCAGCAGCTTGGACAGCCTCAATCAGCCCCAGCATTTT. Residues: CASSLDSLNQPQHF.

The chain combines TRBV11-1 with TRBJ2-7; unclear D gene. CDR3 length equals 14 residues. The germline V gene encodes CDR1 SGHAT and CDR2 FQDESV (reference sequence). V lost 2 bases and J 0 bases, leaving 8 bases between the germline ends. The CDR3 spells CASSLTPSSYEQYF. CDR3 DNA: TGTGCCAGCAGCTTAACCCCCAGCTCCTACGAGCAGTACTTC. Filled out from reference TRBV11-1 and TRBJ2-7, the complete variable domain reads EAEVAQSPRYKITEKSQAVAFWCDPISGHATLYWYRQILGQGPELLVQFQDESVVDDSQLPKDRFSAERLKGVDSTLKIQPAELGDSAMYLCASSLTPSSYEQYFGPGTRLTVT.